Presented here are 23 T cell receptor beta chains from one specimen sequenced in a study of blood T cell repertoires in COVID-19. The assay was immunoSEQ multiplex PCR, and TCRdb's table has in-frame clones only and misses some. The data show 150,000 to 200,000 clones, over 80% seen once. Specimen: peripheral blood. The receptors shown here come from a woman aged 70-85 years with COVID-19, enrolled during active disease.

The chain employs TRBV5-1 and TRBJ2-5; the match to TRBD1 covers 7 bases. Losses at the gene ends were 6 bases for V and 2 bases for J; bases not matched to a gene: 7. Per the germline V gene, CDR1 is SGHRS and CDR2 is YFSETQ. The CDR3 covers 14 residues. The CDR3 DNA reads as TGCGCCAGCACCGTCGACAGGGTGCAAGAGACCCAGTACTTC. This sequence encodes CASTVDRVQETQYF.

The table lists this clone with a few counts. The chain links TRBV7-2 to TRBJ2-7; 10 nucleotides align to TRBD2. The germline V gene encodes CDR1 SGHTA and CDR2 FQGNSA. V lost 7 bases, J lost 4 bases, and 4 bases stayed unmatched. The CDR3 is 13 amino acids. The CDR3: CASKREGPYEQYF. Written as DNA, the CDR3 is TGTGCCAGCAAGCGGGAGGGCCCATACGAGCAGTACTTC.

V usage is TRBV19 and J usage is TRBJ1-5, with D perhaps matching TRBD1 (6 bases). Trimming left V 2 bases short and J 4 bases short, with 12 bases between. CDR3 size: 15 residues. Per germline, CDR1 LNHDA and CDR2 SQIVND (reference sequence). As DNA, the CDR3 is TGTGCCAGTAGTATAAGGAGCCAGGGGAATCAGCCCCAGCATTTT. It yields the protein CASSIRSQGNQPQHF.

This clone was detected once. The V call is TRBV2, the J call TRBJ2-5, with a weak D call TRBD2 (6 bases). V was clipped by 6 bases and J by 5 bases, with 7 bases between them. CDR1 and CDR2 (germline): SNHLY, FYNNEI. The CDR3 is made up of 11 amino acids. The CDR3 is CASREGETQYF. The CDR3, as DNA: TGTGCCAGCAGGGAGGGGGAGACCCAGTACTTC.

The chain links TRBV6-2 or TRBV6-3 to TRBJ2-1; 13 bases line up with TRBD2. V dropped 6 bases and J dropped 3; count of bases not matched to a gene: 5. Germline CDR1 MNHEY, CDR2 SVGEGT. The CDR3 has 16 amino acids. CDR3 coding DNA: TGTGCCAGCAGCCCGAGGACTAGCGGGAGCTACAATGAGCAGTTCTTC. Its protein product is CASSPRTSGSYNEQFF.

The J gene is TRBJ2-5, the V gene TRBV29-1; 9 bases are shared with TRBD2. The CDR3 runs 15 residues. The ends lost 1 base at V and 1 base at J; junction bases unmatched: 4. CDR1 SQVTM and CDR2 ANQGSEA come from the germline V gene. CDR3 region: CSVEGAGGFQETQYF. The DNA of the CDR3 is TGCAGCGTTGAAGGAGCGGGAGGCTTCCAAGAGACCCAGTACTTC. The complete variable domain, with remaining parts taken from reference TRBV29-1 and TRBJ2-5, reads SAVISQKPSRDICQRGTSLTIQCQVDSQVTMMFWYRQQPGQSLTLIATANQGSEATYESGFVIDKFPISRPNLTFSTLTVSNMSPEDSSIYLCSVEGAGGFQETQYFGPGTRLLVL.

This chain connects TRBV7-9 to TRBJ1-1; no definite D call. Per germline, CDR1 SEHNR and CDR2 FQNEAQ (reference sequence). The CDR3 loop spans 13 amino acids. Deletions cut 2 bases from V and 7 bases from J, with 11 bases between. This chain's CDR3 is CASSLSAALEAFF. CDR3 nucleotide sequence: TGTGCCAGCAGCTTATCGGCGGCGCTTGAAGCTTTCTTT.

The V and J genes are TRBV5-5 and TRBJ2-1, with 10 nucleotides matching TRBD2. The length of the CDR3 is 15 residues. V dropped 1 base and J dropped 10; count of bases not matched to a gene: 8. The germline gives CDR1 SGHKS, CDR2 YYEKEE (reference sequence). CDR3 loop: CASSLPLAGVGEQFF. DNA of the CDR3: TGTGCCAGCAGCTTGCCGCTAGCGGGAGTTGGGGAGCAGTTCTTC.

This chain connects TRBV28 to TRBJ2-3; 9 bases line up with TRBD1. The CDR3 is 15 amino acids. CDR1 MDHEN and CDR2 SYDVKM come from the germline V gene. Trimming took 4 bases from V and 2 from J; bases not matched to a gene: 4. The chain's CDR3 is CASSSTGGHTDTQYF. CDR3 in DNA: TGTGCCAGCAGTTCAACAGGGGGCCACACAGATACGCAGTATTTT.

The CDR3 region has the DNA TGTGCCAGCAGTGTAGAACAAGGGGGTGAGCAGTTCTTC. This encodes CASSVEQGGEQFF. The V gene is TRBV6-4, the J gene TRBJ2-1, with a weak D call TRBD1 (6 bases). Germline V CDR1 and CDR2: MRHNA, SNTAGT. The ends were cut back, 4 bases at V and 9 bases at J, with 13 bases in the middle. The CDR3 spans 13 residues.

This sequence joins TRBV2 and TRBJ2-1; 7 nucleotides line up with TRBD1. V lost 1 base, J lost 0 bases, and 0 bases stayed unmatched. The CDR3 contains 15 residues. In germline, CDR1 is SNHLY, CDR2 FYNNEI. The CDR3 region is CASSEGDSSYNEQFF. The CDR3 bases are TGTGCCAGCAGTGAAGGGGACAGCTCCTACAATGAGCAGTTCTTC.

This clone was detected a few times. This rearrangement joins TRBV24-1 to TRBJ1-5; a weak D match, TRBD1 (5 bases). Germline V gene data show CDR1 as KGHDR and CDR2 as SFDVKD. The CDR3 loop spans 14 amino acids. The V end was cut by 3 bases, the J end by 6 bases, with 11 bases between. The CDR3 reads CATSDGGAVQPQHF. DNA for the CDR3: TGTGCCACCAGTGATGGAGGGGCGGTTCAGCCCCAGCATTTT.

CDR3 loop: CAISELAGTSTDTQYF. In nucleotides, the CDR3 is TGTGCCATCAGTGAATTAGCGGGAACCTCCACAGATACGCAGTATTTT. The chain recombines TRBV10-3 with TRBJ2-3, with 8 bases identical to TRBD2. CDR1 and CDR2 (germline): ENHRY, SYGVKD. The CDR3 spans 16 residues. The ends lost 3 bases at V and 2 bases at J; junction bases unmatched: 7.

This chain joins TRBV5-1 and TRBJ2-3; the D gene is possibly TRBD2 (8 bases). CDR1 SGHRS and CDR2 YFSETQ come from the germline V gene. This CDR3 comprises 15 residues. The V end lost 7 bases, the J end lost 6 bases, and 21 bases lay between the germline ends. The CDR3 spells CASGGGGLGGDTQYF. The DNA of the CDR3 is TGCGCCAGCGGCGGAGGGGGACTAGGGGGCGATACGCAGTATTTT.

The chain uses TRBV11-2 and TRBJ1-6, with no clear D. Deletions cut 1 base from V and 9 bases from J, with 13 bases between. From germline, CDR1 is SGHAT and CDR2 FQNNGV. This CDR3 is built from 15 residues. DNA of the CDR3: TGTGCCAGCAGCTTAGTCGGAGGGTCCCGTTCACCCCTCCACTTT. It encodes CASSLVGGSRSPLHF. Drawing the rest from reference TRBV11-2 and TRBJ1-6, the complete variable domain is EAGVAQSPRYKIIEKRQSVAFWCNPISGHATLYWYQQILGQGPKLLIQFQNNGVVDDSQLPKDRFSAERLKGVDSTLKIQPAKLEDSAVYLCASSLVGGSRSPLHFGNGTRLTVT.

The V call is TRBV27, the J call TRBJ2-3, with 12 bases matching TRBD2. Losses at the gene ends were 5 bases for V and 1 base for J; bases not matched to a gene: 4. CDR3 length equals 16 residues. Germline CDR1 MNHEY, CDR2 SMNVEV (reference sequence). This CDR3 reads CASSQRTSGGTDTQYF. The CDR3 nucleotides are TGTGCCAGCAGTCAAAGGACTAGCGGGGGCACAGATACGCAGTATTTT.

The rearrangement uses TRBV9 and TRBJ2-7; 7 positions match TRBD2. Germline loops: CDR1 SGDLS, CDR2 YYNGEE. With V trimmed by 0 bases and J by 5 bases, 11 bases remained unmatched. This CDR3 region has 16 residues. The CDR3 loop is CASSVGLGLVGNEQYF. The DNA for the CDR3 is TGTGCCAGCAGCGTAGGATTAGGACTAGTAGGGAACGAGCAGTACTTC. Full variable domain (remainder filled in from reference TRBV9 and TRBJ2-7): DSGVTQTPKHLITATGQRVTLRCSPRSGDLSVYWYQQSLDQGLQFLIQYYNGEERAKGNILERFSAQQFPDLHSELNLSSLELGDSALYFCASSVGLGLVGNEQYFGPGTRLTVT.

This sequence joins TRBV4-3 and TRBJ2-7; 9 bases line up with TRBD1. CDR3 length: 14 residues. Germline CDR1 is LGHNA and CDR2 is YSLEER. Trimming took 1 base from V and 5 from J; bases not matched to a gene: 3. The CDR3 DNA reads as TGCGCCAGCAGCCAAGGGACAGGGGACCACGAGCAGTACTTC. Residues: CASSQGTGDHEQYF.

The V call is TRBV19, the J call TRBJ1-2; TRBD1 agrees at 7 bases. Germline V lookup: CDR1 LNHDA, CDR2 SQIVND (reference sequence). J lost 4 bases, V lost 5 bases, and 10 bases had no gene match. The CDR3 consists of 15 residues. CDR3 protein: CASSGDTGVLYGYTF. The CDR3 DNA sequence: TGTGCCAGTAGTGGCGATACAGGGGTCCTCTATGGCTACACCTTC.

This chain links TRBV4-3 with TRBJ2-3; D remains unclear. Germline V gene data show CDR1 as LGHNA and CDR2 as YSLEER. The CDR3 length is 13 residues. V gave up 0 bases and J gave up 2 bases, with 3 bases separating them. CDR3 sequence: CASSQDHTDTQYF. The CDR3 DNA sequence: TGCGCCAGCAGCCAAGACCACACAGATACGCAGTATTTT.

The V and J genes are TRBV5-1 and TRBJ2-7; 7 bases align to TRBD2. CDR3 length: 14 amino acids. Unmatched junction bases numbered 13, after V lost 6 bases and J lost 7 bases. Germline lookup yields CDR1 SGHRS and CDR2 YFSETQ. This CDR3 reads CASTPLAGVQEQYF. The CDR3 DNA reads TGCGCCAGCACCCCCCTGGCGGGAGTACAAGAGCAGTACTTC.

The rearrangement uses TRBV7-2 and TRBJ2-3, with 9 bases fitting TRBD2. Trimming at V came to 8 bases and at J to 6 bases, leaving 9 bases not matched to a gene. CDR1 is SGHTA, CDR2 FQGNSA, per germline. The CDR3 totals 14 residues. The CDR3 protein is CASRPAGGLDTQYF. In nucleotides, the CDR3 is TGTGCCAGCCGCCCTGCGGGAGGGCTCGATACGCAGTATTTT.

This chain links TRBV2 with TRBJ2-7; D might be TRBD2 (6 bases). The CDR3 consists of 12 residues. Trimming removed 8 bases at V and 4 bases at J, with 12 bases between. Per germline, CDR1 SNHLY and CDR2 FYNNEI. CDR3 DNA sequence: TGTGCCAGCGGGGGGACCATTTACGAGCAGTACTTC. Amino acids: CASGGTIYEQYF.